Following are 7 T cell receptor beta chains from one sample sequenced in a study of cytomegalovirus exposure and HLA in healthy donors. This PCR relied on a set of 60 Vbeta primers and 13 Jbeta primers. Generated by immunoSEQ multiplex PCR, the TCRdb table keeps only in-frame clones and is missing some. This table has 150,000 to 170,000 clones, roughly 79% appearing once. The sequenced sample consisted of PBMCs. Source of these receptors: a man in his late teens or twenties in good health and CMV-seronegative.

This clone was detected only once. V and J are TRBV5-6 and TRBJ2-2; a weak D match, TRBD1 (5 bases). Germline V lookup: CDR1 SGHDT, CDR2 YYEEEE. The CDR3 has 14 residues. The V and J ends lost 4 bases and 6 bases respectively, with 13 bases between them. The CDR3 nucleotides are TGTGCCAGCAGCCCGGTGGGGCGCCCCGGGGAGCTGTTTTTT. Its protein product is CASSPVGRPGELFF.

V gene TRBV7-9 combines with J gene TRBJ2-5, with a possible D match to TRBD1 (6 bases). Germline lookup yields CDR1 SEHNR and CDR2 FQNEAQ (reference sequence). This CDR3 is 15 amino acids long. V was clipped by 1 base and J by 5 bases, with 14 bases between them. The CDR3 region has the DNA TGTGCCAGCAGCTTAGACAGTGGGGGCCGGGAGACCCAGTACTTC. This sequence encodes CASSLDSGGRETQYF.

The chain carries TRBV30 and TRBJ1-1, with D unclear. V was cut by 8 bases and J by 6 bases, with 16 bases left in between. Germline CDR1 GTSNPN, CDR2 SVGIG (reference sequence). This CDR3 has 12 residues. The CDR3 reads CAGGYLSAEAFF. The CDR3 DNA sequence: TGTGCCGGAGGATATTTATCGGCTGAAGCTTTCTTT.

Comment on this clone: The germline gene is not matched at one end of the junction; a read error may be the cause. The gene calls are TRBV7-7 and TRBJ2-7, with D tentatively TRBD1 (6 bases). This CDR3 is built from 15 residues. Germline CDR1 reads SSHAT; CDR2 reads FNYEAQ (reference sequence). Here the CDR3 DNA reads TGTGCTAGCAGCCAGGGGCCCCTAAGCTCCTACGAGCAGTACTTC. Protein sequence: CASSQGPLSSYEQYF.

This clone was seen just once. The chain joins TRBV6-6 to TRBJ1-3; D is unclear. This CDR3 contains 16 residues. Germline V gene data show CDR1 as MNHNY and CDR2 as SVGAGI (reference sequence). V was clipped by 6 bases and J by 0 bases, with 15 bases between them. This CDR3 is CASRRPNTDSGNTIYF. The CDR3 nucleotides are TGTGCCAGCAGGCGGCCCAACACCGACTCTGGAAACACCATATATTTT.

The CDR3 spells CASSLAGESSPLHF. DNA of the CDR3: TGTGCCAGCAGCTTGGCCGGGGAGAGCTCACCCCTCCACTTT. The genes are TRBV5-4 and TRBJ1-6; D gene ambiguous. The CDR3 is 14 residues long. The germline V gene encodes CDR1 SGHNT and CDR2 YYREEE (reference sequence). V dropped 0 bases and J dropped 10 bases, with 11 bases sitting between them.

V usage is TRBV14 and J usage is TRBJ2-6; 8 nucleotides line up with TRBD1. The V gene's germline CDR1 is SGHDN and CDR2 FVKESK. V gave up 4 bases and J gave up 1 base; unmatched junction bases: 9. There are 18 residues in the CDR3. CDR3 DNA: TGTGCCAGCAGCCTATTCACCGGACAGGGATCTGGGGCCAACGTCCTGACTTTC. It is translated as CASSLFTGQGSGANVLTF.